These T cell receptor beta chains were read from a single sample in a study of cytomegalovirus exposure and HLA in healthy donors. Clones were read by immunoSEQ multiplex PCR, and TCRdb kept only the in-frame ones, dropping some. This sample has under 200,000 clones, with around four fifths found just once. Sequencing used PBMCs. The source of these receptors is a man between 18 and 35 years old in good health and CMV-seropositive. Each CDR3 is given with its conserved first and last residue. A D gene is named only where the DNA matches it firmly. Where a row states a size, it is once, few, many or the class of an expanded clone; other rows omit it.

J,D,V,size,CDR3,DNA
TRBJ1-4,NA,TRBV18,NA,CASSPNKDSAGGGLFF,TGTGCCAGCTCACCAAACAAGGACAGCGCTGGGGGTGGACTGTTTTTT
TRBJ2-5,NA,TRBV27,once,CASSFSSQETQYF,TGTGCCAGCAGTTTTTCCTCTCAAGAGACCCAGTACTTC
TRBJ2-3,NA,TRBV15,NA,CATSRGPRGAPYTQYF,TGTGCCACCAGCAGAGGTCCGCGGGGTGCCCCGTATACGCAGTATTTT
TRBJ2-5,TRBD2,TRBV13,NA,CASSRTSGRTQETQYF,TGTGCCAGCAGCCGGACTAGCGGGAGGACCCAAGAGACCCAGTACTTC
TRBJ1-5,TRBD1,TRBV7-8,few,CASSSSRQGSNQPQHF,TGTGCCAGCAGCTCCTCGCGACAGGGTAGCAATCAGCCCCAGCATTTT
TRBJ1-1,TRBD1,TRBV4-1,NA,CASSDRDSGEAFF,TGCGCCAGCAGCGACCGGGACAGTGGTGAAGCTTTCTTT
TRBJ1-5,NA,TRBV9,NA,CASSQGNNQPQHF,TGTGCCAGCAGTCAGGGAAACAATCAGCCCCAGCATTTT
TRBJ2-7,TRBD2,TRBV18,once,CASSLSGRLYEQYF,TGTGCCAGCTCCCTAAGCGGGAGGTTGTACGAGCAGTACTTC
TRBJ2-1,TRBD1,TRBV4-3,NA,CASSQVATGLDEQFF,TGCGCCAGCAGCCAAGTCGCGACAGGGCTCGATGAGCAGTTCTTC
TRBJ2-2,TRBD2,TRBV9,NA,CASSGTSRNTGELFF,TGTGCCAGCAGCGGGACTAGCAGGAACACCGGGGAGCTGTTTTTT
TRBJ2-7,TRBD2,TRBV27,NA,CASSSVAGLPTYEQYF,TGTGCCAGCAGTTCCGTAGCGGGACTCCCCACCTACGAGCAGTACTTC
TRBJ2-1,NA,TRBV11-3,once,CASSLGDTYNEQFF,TGTGCCAGCAGCTTAGGGGACACATACAATGAGCAGTTCTTC
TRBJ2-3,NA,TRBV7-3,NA,CASSPGLSTDTQYF,TGTGCCAGCAGCCCGGGACTTAGCACAGATACGCAGTATTTT
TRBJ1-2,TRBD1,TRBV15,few,CATSSRDRVYGYTF,TGTGCCACCAGCAGCCGGGACAGGGTCTATGGCTACACCTTC
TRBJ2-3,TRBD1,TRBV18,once,CASSPRGQGGSDTQYF,TGTGCCAGCTCCCCAAGGGGACAGGGAGGTTCGGATACGCAGTATTTT
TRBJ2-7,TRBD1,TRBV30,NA,CAWSVGQDYEQYF,TGTGCCTGGAGTGTAGGACAGGACTACGAGCAGTACTTC
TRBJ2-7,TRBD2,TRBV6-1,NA,CASQGLGTNYEQYF,TGTGCCAGCCAGGGTTTGGGGACTAACTACGAGCAGTACTTC
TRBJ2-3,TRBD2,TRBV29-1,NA,CSVDGTSGRTDTQYF,TGCAGCGTTGATGGGACTAGCGGGAGGACAGATACGCAGTATTTT
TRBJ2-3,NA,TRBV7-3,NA,CASSLTGSGISTDTQYF,TGTGCCAGCAGCTTAACTGGAAGCGGCATTAGCACAGATACGCAGTATTTT
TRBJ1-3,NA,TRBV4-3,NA,CASSQALDSSYSGNTIYF,TGCGCCAGCAGCCAAGCTTTGGACAGCTCCTACTCTGGAAACACCATATATTTT
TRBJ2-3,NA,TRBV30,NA,CAWSGTVSTDTQYF,TGTGCCTGGAGTGGGACAGTTAGCACAGATACGCAGTATTTT
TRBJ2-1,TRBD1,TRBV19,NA,CASSAGTGEWNEQFF,TGTGCCAGTAGCGCTGGGACAGGGGAATGGAATGAGCAGTTCTTC
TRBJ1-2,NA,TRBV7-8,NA,CASSPIRDNYGYTF,TGTGCCAGCAGCCCAATCCGAGATAACTATGGCTACACCTTC
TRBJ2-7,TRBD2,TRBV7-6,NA,CASSLGGGSYSGYEQYF,TGTGCCAGCAGCCTTGGGGGGGGGTCGTACAGCGGGTACGAGCAGTACTTC
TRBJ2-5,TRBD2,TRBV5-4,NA,CASSLPTSGPRTQYF,TGTGCCAGCAGCTTGCCGACTAGCGGTCCGCGGACCCAGTACTTC
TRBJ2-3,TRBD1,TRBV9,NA,CASSVGQGRFTQYF,TGTGCCAGCAGCGTGGGACAGGGGAGGTTCACGCAGTATTTT
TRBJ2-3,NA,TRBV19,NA,CASSIKLKAGIQVTDTQYF,TGTGCCAGTAGTATAAAGTTAAAGGCCGGGATACAAGTCACAGATACGCAGTATTTT
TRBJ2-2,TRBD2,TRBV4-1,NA,CASSHHKTSGSKAGELFF,TGCGCCAGCAGCCACCACAAGACTAGCGGGAGTAAGGCCGGGGAGCTGTTTTTT
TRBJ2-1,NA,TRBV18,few,CASSPTDNEQFF,TGTGCCAGCTCCCCTACCGACAATGAGCAGTTCTTC
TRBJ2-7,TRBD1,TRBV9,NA,CASSSKGAPTYEQYF,TGTGCCAGCAGCTCCAAGGGGGCGCCCACCTACGAGCAGTACTTC
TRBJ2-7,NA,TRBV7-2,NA,CASSLRLAYEQYF,TGTGCCAGCAGCTTAAGGCTAGCCTACGAGCAGTACTTC
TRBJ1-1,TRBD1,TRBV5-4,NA,CASSGQVNTEAFF,TGTGCCAGCAGTGGACAGGTGAACACTGAAGCTTTCTTT
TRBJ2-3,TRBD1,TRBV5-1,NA,CASSLGQGVGSDTQYF,TGCGCCAGCAGCCTGGGACAGGGGGTTGGCTCAGATACGCAGTATTTT
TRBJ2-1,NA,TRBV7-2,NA,CASSSQVFNEQFF,TGTGCCAGCAGCTCCCAGGTTTTCAATGAGCAGTTCTTC
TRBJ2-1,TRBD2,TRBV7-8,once,CASSLGLAFYNEQFF,TGTGCCAGCAGCTTAGGACTAGCGTTCTACAATGAGCAGTTCTTC
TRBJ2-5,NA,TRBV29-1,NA,CSARTGEVSETQYF,TGCAGCGCACGAACGGGAGAAGTGTCAGAGACCCAGTACTTC
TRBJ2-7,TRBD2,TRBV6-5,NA,CASSLPGLGTYEQYF,TGTGCCAGCAGCCTACCGGGACTAGGGACGTACGAGCAGTACTTC
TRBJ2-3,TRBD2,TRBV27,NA,CASSLLAGGTDTQYF,TGTGCCAGCAGTTTACTAGCGGGGGGCACAGATACGCAGTATTTT
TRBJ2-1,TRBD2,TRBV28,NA,CASSTRLAGAWEQFF,TGTGCCAGCAGTACTCGACTAGCGGGAGCTTGGGAGCAGTTCTTC
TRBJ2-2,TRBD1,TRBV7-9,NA,CASSLAGQGAKTGELFF,TGTGCCAGCAGCTTAGCAGGACAGGGGGCAAAGACCGGGGAGCTGTTTTTT
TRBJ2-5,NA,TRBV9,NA,CASSVLGLSQETQYF,TGTGCCAGCAGCGTCCTCGGACTGAGCCAAGAGACCCAGTACTTC
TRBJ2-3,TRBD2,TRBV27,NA,CASSFSGRAVDTQYF,TGTGCCAGCAGTTTTAGCGGGAGGGCCGTAGATACGCAGTATTTT
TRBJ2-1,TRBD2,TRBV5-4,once,CASSFGLAGNNEQFF,TGTGCCAGCAGCTTCGGACTAGCGGGGAACAATGAGCAGTTCTTC
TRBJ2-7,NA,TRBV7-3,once,CASSPATGYEQYF,TGTGCCAGCAGCCCCGCCACAGGGTACGAGCAGTACTTC
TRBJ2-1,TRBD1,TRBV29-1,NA,CSVGQGAFNEQFF,TGCAGCGTTGGACAGGGGGCGTTCAATGAGCAGTTCTTC
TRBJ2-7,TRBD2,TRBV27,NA,CASSRIAGGPRDEQYF,TGTGCCAGCAGTCGGATAGCGGGAGGCCCTCGCGACGAGCAGTACTTC
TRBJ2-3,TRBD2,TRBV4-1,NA,CASRPGTSGRDTQYF,TGCGCCAGCAGGCCCGGGACTAGCGGGAGGGATACGCAGTATTTT
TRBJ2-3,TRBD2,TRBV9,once,CASTPSASGNTDTQYF,TGTGCCAGCACCCCCTCGGCTAGCGGGAACACAGATACGCAGTATTTT
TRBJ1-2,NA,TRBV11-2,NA,CASSLERQIYGYTF,TGTGCCAGCAGCTTGGAAAGACAGATCTATGGCTACACCTTC
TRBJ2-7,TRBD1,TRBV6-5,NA,CAEDRAPYEQYF,TGTGCCGAAGACAGGGCCCCCTACGAGCAGTACTTC
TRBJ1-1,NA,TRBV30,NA,CAWSRGGNTEAFF,TGTGCCTGGAGCCGGGGGGGGAACACTGAAGCTTTCTTT
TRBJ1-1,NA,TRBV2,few,CASTLLEAFF,TGTGCCAGCACTCTACTTGAAGCTTTCTTT
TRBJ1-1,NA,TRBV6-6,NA,CASSYLGTEAFF,TGTGCCAGCAGTTACCTCGGCACTGAAGCTTTCTTT
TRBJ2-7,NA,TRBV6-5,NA,CASSYAGEQYF,TGTGCCAGCAGTTATGCCGGGGAGCAGTACTTC
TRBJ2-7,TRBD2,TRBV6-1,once,CASSEFVAGGPYEQYF,TGTGCCAGCAGTGAATTCGTAGCGGGAGGGCCCTACGAGCAGTACTTC
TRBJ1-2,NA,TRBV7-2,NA,CASSPRSGGKDGYTF,TGTGCCAGCAGCCCCAGGTCCGGTGGAAAGGATGGCTACACCTTC
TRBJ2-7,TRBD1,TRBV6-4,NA,CASSDSGDSYEQYF,TGTGCCAGCAGTGACTCGGGGGACAGCTACGAGCAGTACTTC